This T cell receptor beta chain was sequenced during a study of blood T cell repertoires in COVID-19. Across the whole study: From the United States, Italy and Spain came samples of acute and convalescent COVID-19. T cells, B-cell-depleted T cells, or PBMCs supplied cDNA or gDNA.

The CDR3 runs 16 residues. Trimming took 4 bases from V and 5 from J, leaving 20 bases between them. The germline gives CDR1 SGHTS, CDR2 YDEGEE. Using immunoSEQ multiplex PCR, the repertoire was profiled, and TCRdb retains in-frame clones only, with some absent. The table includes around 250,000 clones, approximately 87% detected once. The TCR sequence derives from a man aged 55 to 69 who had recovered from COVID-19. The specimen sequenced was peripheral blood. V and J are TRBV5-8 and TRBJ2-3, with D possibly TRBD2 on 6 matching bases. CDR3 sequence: CASSATGSGRGDTQYF. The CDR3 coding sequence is TGTGCCAGCAGCGCGACCGGGTCCGGGCGGGGAGATACGCAGTATTTT.